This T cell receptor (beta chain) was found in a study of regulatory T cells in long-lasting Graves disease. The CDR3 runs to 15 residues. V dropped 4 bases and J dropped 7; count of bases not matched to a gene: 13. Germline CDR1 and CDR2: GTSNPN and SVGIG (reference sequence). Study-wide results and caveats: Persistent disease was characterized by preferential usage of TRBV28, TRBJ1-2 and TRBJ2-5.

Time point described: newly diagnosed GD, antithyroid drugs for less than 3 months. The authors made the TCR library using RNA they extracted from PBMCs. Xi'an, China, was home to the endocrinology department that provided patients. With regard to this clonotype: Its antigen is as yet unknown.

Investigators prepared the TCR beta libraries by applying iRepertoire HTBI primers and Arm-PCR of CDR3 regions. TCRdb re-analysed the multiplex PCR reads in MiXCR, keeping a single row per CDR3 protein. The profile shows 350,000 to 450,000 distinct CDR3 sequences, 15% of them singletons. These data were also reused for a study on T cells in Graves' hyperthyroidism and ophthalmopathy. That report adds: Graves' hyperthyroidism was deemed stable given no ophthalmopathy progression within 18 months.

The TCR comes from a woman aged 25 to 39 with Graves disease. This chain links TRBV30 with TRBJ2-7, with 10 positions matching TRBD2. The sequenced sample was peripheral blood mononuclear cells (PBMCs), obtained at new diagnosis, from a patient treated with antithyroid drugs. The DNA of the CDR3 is TGTGCCTGGATCCCGGGGGGGCTAGCGGGAGATGAGCAGTACTTC. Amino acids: CAWIPGGLAGDEQYF. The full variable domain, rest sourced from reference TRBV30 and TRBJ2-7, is SQTIHQWPATLVQPVGSPLSLECTVEGTSNPNLYWYRQAAGRGLQLLFYSVGIGQISSEVPQNLSASRPQDRQFILSSKKLLLSDSGFYLCAWIPGGLAGDEQYFGPGTRLTVT.